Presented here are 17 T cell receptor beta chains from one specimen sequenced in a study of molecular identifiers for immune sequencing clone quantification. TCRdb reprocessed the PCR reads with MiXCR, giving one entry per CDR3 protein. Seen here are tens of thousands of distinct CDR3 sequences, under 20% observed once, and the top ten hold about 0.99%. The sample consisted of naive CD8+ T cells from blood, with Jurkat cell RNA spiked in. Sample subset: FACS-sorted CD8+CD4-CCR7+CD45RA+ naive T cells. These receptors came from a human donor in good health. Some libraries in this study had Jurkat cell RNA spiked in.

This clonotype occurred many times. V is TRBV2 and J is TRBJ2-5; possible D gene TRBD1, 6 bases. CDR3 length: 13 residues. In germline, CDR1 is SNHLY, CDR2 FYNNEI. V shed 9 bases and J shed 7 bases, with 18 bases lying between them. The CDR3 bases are TGTGCCAGAGAGACAGGACATGGGGTGACCCAGTACTTC. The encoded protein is CARETGHGVTQYF.

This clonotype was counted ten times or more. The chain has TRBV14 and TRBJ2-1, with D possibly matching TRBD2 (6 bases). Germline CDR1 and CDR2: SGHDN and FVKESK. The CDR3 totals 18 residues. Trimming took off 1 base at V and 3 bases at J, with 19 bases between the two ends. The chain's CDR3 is CASSQVTLPGSRYNEQFF. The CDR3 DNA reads TGTGCCAGCAGCCAAGTCACCCTCCCCGGGAGTCGCTACAATGAGCAGTTCTTC. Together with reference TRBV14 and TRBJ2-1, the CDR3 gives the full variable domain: EAGVTQFPSHSVIEKGQTVTLRCDPISGHDNLYWYRRVMGKEIKFLLHFVKESKQDESGMPNNRFLAERTGGTYSTLKVQPAELEDSGVYFCASSQVTLPGSRYNEQFFGPGTRLTVL.

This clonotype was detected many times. DNA for the CDR3: TGTGCCAGCAGTTTATTCCCTAGGGGCACTGAAGCTTTCTTT. It yields the protein CASSLFPRGTEAFF. This chain uses TRBV12-3 or TRBV12-4 with TRBJ1-1; D possibly corresponds to TRBD1 (5 bases). With 2 bases removed from V and 4 bases from J, the gap between germline ends came to 11 bases. This CDR3 has 14 amino acids.

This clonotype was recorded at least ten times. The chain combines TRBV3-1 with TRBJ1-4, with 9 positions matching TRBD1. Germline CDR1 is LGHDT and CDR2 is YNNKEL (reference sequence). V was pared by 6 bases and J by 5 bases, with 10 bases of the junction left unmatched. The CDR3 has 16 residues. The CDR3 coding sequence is TGTGCCAGCAGGCCACCGGTGGGACAGGGCAATGAAAAACTGTTTTTT. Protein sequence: CASRPPVGQGNEKLFF.

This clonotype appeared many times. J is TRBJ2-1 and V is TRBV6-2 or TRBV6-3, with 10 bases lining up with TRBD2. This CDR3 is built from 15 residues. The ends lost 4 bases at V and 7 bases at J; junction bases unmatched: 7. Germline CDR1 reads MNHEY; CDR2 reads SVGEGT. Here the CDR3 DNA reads TGTGCCAGCAGTTTACCCAGCGGGGGGGCAAATGAGCAGTTCTTC. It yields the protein CASSLPSGGANEQFF.

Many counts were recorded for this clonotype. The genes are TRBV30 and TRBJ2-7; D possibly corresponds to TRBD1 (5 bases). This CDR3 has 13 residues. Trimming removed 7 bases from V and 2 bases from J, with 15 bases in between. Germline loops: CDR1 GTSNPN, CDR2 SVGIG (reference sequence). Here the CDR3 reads CASATAFTYEQYF. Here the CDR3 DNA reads TGTGCCTCCGCGACAGCGTTTACCTACGAGCAGTACTTC.

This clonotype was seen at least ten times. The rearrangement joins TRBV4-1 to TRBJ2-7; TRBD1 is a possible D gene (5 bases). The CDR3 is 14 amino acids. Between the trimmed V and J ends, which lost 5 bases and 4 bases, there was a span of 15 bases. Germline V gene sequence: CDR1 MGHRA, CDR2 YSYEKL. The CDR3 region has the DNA TGCGCCAGCAGCTTAGATTCAGGGCCATACGAGCAGTACTTC. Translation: CASSLDSGPYEQYF.

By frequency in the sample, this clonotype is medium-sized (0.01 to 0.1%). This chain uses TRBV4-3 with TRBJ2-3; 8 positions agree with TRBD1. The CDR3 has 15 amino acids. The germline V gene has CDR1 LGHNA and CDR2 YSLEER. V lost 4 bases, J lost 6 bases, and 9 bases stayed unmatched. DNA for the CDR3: TGCGCCAGCAGCCCACTGGCAGGGGGCCGTGATACGCAGTATTTT. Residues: CASSPLAGGRDTQYF.

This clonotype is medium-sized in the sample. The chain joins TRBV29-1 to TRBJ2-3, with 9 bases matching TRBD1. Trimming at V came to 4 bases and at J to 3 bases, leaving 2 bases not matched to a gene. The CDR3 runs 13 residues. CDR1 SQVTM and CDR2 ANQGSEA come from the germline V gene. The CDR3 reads CSVVGQGTDTQYF. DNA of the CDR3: TGCAGCGTTGTTGGACAGGGGACAGATACGCAGTATTTT.

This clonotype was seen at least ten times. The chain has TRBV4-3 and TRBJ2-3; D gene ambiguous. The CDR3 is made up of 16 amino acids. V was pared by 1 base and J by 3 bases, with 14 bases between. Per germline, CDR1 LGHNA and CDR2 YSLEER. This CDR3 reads CASSQGWAAGTDTQYF. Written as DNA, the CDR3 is TGCGCCAGCAGCCAAGGTTGGGCGGCCGGAACAGATACGCAGTATTTT.

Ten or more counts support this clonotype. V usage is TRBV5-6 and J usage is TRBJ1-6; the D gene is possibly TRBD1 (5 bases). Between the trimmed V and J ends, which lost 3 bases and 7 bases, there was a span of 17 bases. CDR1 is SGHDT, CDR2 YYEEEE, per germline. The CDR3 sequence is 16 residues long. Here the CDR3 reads CASSYRLRDGNSPLHF. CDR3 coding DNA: TGTGCCAGCAGCTACCGGCTCAGGGATGGAAATTCACCCCTCCACTTT.

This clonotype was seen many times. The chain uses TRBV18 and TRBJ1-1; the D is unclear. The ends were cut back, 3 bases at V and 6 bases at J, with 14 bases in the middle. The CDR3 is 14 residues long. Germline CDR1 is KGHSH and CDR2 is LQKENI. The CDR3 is CASSPGPPGPEAFF. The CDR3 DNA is TGTGCCAGCTCACCCGGGCCGCCCGGCCCTGAAGCTTTCTTT.

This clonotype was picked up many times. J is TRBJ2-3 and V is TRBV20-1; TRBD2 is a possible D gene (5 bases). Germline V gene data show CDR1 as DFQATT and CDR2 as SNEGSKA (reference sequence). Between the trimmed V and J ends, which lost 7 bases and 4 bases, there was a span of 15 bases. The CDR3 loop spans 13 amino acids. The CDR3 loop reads CSVPLDASDTQYF. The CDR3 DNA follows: TGCAGTGTCCCACTAGACGCATCAGATACGCAGTATTTT.

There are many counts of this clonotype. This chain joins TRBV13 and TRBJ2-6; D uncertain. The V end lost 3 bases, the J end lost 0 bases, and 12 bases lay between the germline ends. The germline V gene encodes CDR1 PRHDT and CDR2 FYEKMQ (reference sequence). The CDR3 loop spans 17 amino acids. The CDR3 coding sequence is TGTGCCAGCAGCTTGGGTCAGTCCGACTCTGGGGCCAACGTCCTGACTTTC. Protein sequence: CASSLGQSDSGANVLTF.

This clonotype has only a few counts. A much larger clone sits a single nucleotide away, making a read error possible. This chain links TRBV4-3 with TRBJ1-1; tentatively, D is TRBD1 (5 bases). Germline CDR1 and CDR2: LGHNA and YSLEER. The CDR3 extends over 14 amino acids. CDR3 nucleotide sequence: TGCGCCAGCTGCCAAGCAGGGCCCTACACTGAAGCTTTCTTT. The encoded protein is CASCQAGPYTEAFF.

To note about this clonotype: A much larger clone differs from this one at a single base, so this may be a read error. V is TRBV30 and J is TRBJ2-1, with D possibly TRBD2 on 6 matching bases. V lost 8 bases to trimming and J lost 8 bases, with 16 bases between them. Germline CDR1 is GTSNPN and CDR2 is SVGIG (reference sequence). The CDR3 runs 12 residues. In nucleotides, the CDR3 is TGTGCCCGGTCGGGACTCCCGGATGAGCAGTTCTTC. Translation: CARSGLPDEQFF.

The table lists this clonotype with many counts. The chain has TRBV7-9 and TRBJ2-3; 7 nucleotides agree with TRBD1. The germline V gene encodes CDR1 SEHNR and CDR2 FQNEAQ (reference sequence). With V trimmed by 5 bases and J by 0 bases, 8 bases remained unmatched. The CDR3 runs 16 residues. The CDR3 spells CASSPIRTGSTDTQYF. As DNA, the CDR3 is TGTGCCAGCAGCCCCATCCGGACAGGTAGCACAGATACGCAGTATTTT.